This T cell receptor beta chain was obtained from a study of cytomegalovirus exposure and HLA in healthy donors. Study-level findings and limits: Previously analyzed data showed that most TCR beta V segments were productive at a frequency of about 87% or about 30%. Reportedly, fewer N-insertions than the approximately 690-donor mean appeared in an Asian-associated ancestry cluster in a later analysis.

Primers included in the PCR were 60 Vbeta and 13 Jbeta primers. Clones were read by immunoSEQ multiplex PCR, and TCRdb kept only the in-frame ones, dropping some. The table lists fewer than 200,000 clones, roughly 84% of them singletons. V trimming: 2 bases; J trimming: 6 bases; junction bases outside the gene matches: 2. CDR3 size: 13 residues. The germline CDR1 and CDR2 sequences are MNHEY and SVGAGI. On this clone: Its specificity is unknown.

The clonotype originates from a male donor in good health and CMV-seronegative. This rearrangement joins TRBV6-5 to TRBJ2-7; TRBD1 matches at 9 bases. What was sequenced was PBMCs. The CDR3 nucleotides are TGTGCCAGCAGTTACGGGGGACAGGGCGAGCAGTACTTC. Amino acid sequence: CASSYGGQGEQYF.